These 9 T cell receptor beta chains originate from one sample sequenced in a study of Ad26.COV2.S vaccination and SARS-CoV-2 variants. The table came from immunoSEQ multiplex PCR; TCRdb's copy has only in-frame clones and leaves some out. The sample shows approximately 300,000 clones, about 82% of them seen only once. Treatment meaning: some 20 received Ad26.COV2.S at low or high dose, single or two shots; a few received placebo; per-sample allocation not given. Following the first vaccine or placebo injection, samples were taken on day 63. Sample: peripheral blood, taken in a trial of Ad26.COV2.S vaccine versus placebo. All receptors derive from a person between 18 and 65 years old who received the Ad26.COV2.S COVID-19 vaccine or a placebo.

The V and J genes are TRBV18 and TRBJ1-2; TRBD1 agrees at 12 bases. V was clipped by 1 base and J by 7 bases; unmatched bases: 1. The CDR3 is 14 amino acids. Germline CDR1 KGHSH, CDR2 LQKENI. CDR3 protein: CASSPRGQGAGYTF. The CDR3 DNA is TGTGCCAGCTCACCACGGGGACAGGGGGCTGGCTACACCTTC.

J is TRBJ1-2 and V is TRBV18; unclear D gene. Trimming shortened V by 2 bases and J by 4 bases, and 11 bases separated the two germline ends. The germline V gene encodes CDR1 KGHSH and CDR2 LQKENI. The CDR3 has 14 amino acids. This CDR3 reads CASSPADTLYGYTF. The CDR3 bases are TGTGCCAGCTCACCAGCAGATACTCTCTATGGCTACACCTTC.

V gene TRBV6-1 combines with J gene TRBJ1-4; a possible D gene is TRBD1 (5 bases). Germline V gives CDR1 MNHNS, CDR2 SASEGT. The V end was cut by 3 bases, the J end by 10 bases, with 9 bases between. The CDR3 consists of 12 residues. The chain's CDR3 is CASSDTRGKLFF. The DNA of the CDR3 is TGTGCCAGCAGTGATACGAGGGGAAAACTGTTTTTT.

V is TRBV15 and J is TRBJ1-1; unclear D gene. Germline V gives CDR1 LNHNV, CDR2 YYDKDF (reference sequence). Trimming removed 5 bases from V and 1 base from J, with 11 bases in between. The CDR3 covers 14 residues. Written as DNA, the CDR3 is TGTGCCACCAGCCCCCTTCTGCAGAACACTGAAGCTTTCTTT. Translating gives CATSPLLQNTEAFF.

This clone was observed once. The V and J genes are TRBV6-6 and TRBJ1-2; D call uncertain. CDR1 MNHNY and CDR2 SVGAGI come from the germline V gene (reference sequence). V lost 6 bases, J lost 6 bases, and 20 bases lay in between. The CDR3 runs 15 residues. CDR3 in amino acids: CASSQDRKGLNGYTF. The CDR3 DNA follows: TGTGCCAGCAGCCAAGATCGAAAGGGTCTCAATGGCTACACCTTC.

V and J are TRBV9 and TRBJ1-4; D is perhaps TRBD1 (6 bases). The CDR3 is 14 residues long. Deletions cut 1 base from V and 5 bases from J, with 9 bases between. The germline CDR1 and CDR2 sequences are SGDLS and YYNGEE. The CDR3 region has the DNA TGTGCCAGCAGCGTACGGGGGGGCAATGAAAAACTGTTTTTT. This gives the protein CASSVRGGNEKLFF.

The rearrangement links TRBV3-1 (or the pseudogene TRBV3-2) to TRBJ2-7; 10 bases align to TRBD2. The CDR3 is 15 residues long. The V and J ends lost 4 bases and 3 bases, in that order; junction bases with no gene match: 6. CDR1 is LGHDT and CDR2 is YNNKEL in the germline V gene (reference sequence). CDR3 bases: TGTGCCAGCAGCCCAAGTAGCGGGGGGTTCTACGAGCAGTACTTC. This translates into CASSPSSGGFYEQYF.

As concerns this clone: The sample contains more than one DNA sequence encoding this CDR3. Here the CDR3 DNA reads TGTGCCAGCTCACCAGGACAGAAGAACACTGAAGCTTTCTTT. This gives the protein CASSPGQKNTEAFF. This chain links TRBV18 with TRBJ1-1, with a tentative D call TRBD1 (6 bases). CDR1 and CDR2 from the germline V gene are KGHSH and LQKENI. V dropped 2 bases and J dropped 1 base, with 8 bases sitting between them. This CDR3 comprises 14 residues.

The genes are TRBV6-2 or TRBV6-3 and TRBJ1-2, with D maybe TRBD1 (6 bases). The CDR3 totals 16 residues. Germline V lookup: CDR1 MNHEY, CDR2 SVGEGT. The ends were cut back, 2 bases at V and 4 bases at J, with 17 bases in the middle. The CDR3 DNA sequence: TGTGCCAGCAGTTACGCCACCACCGGGACACCCTATGGCTACACCTTC. Encoded protein: CASSYATTGTPYGYTF.